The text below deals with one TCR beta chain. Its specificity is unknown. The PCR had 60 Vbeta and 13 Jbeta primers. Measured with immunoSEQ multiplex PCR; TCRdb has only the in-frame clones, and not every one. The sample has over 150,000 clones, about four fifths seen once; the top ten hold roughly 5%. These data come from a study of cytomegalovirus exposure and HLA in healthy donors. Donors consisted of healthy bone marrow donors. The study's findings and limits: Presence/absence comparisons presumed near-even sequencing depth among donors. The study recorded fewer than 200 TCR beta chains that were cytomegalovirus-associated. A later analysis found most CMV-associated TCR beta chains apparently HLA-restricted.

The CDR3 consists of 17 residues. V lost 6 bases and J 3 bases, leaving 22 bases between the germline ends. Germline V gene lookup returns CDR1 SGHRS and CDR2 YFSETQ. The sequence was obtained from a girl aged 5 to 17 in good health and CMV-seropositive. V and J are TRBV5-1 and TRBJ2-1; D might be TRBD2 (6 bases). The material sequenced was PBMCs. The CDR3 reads CASTPSRSSEYYNEQFF. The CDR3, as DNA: TGCGCCAGCACCCCATCGAGATCTAGCGAATACTACAATGAGCAGTTCTTC.